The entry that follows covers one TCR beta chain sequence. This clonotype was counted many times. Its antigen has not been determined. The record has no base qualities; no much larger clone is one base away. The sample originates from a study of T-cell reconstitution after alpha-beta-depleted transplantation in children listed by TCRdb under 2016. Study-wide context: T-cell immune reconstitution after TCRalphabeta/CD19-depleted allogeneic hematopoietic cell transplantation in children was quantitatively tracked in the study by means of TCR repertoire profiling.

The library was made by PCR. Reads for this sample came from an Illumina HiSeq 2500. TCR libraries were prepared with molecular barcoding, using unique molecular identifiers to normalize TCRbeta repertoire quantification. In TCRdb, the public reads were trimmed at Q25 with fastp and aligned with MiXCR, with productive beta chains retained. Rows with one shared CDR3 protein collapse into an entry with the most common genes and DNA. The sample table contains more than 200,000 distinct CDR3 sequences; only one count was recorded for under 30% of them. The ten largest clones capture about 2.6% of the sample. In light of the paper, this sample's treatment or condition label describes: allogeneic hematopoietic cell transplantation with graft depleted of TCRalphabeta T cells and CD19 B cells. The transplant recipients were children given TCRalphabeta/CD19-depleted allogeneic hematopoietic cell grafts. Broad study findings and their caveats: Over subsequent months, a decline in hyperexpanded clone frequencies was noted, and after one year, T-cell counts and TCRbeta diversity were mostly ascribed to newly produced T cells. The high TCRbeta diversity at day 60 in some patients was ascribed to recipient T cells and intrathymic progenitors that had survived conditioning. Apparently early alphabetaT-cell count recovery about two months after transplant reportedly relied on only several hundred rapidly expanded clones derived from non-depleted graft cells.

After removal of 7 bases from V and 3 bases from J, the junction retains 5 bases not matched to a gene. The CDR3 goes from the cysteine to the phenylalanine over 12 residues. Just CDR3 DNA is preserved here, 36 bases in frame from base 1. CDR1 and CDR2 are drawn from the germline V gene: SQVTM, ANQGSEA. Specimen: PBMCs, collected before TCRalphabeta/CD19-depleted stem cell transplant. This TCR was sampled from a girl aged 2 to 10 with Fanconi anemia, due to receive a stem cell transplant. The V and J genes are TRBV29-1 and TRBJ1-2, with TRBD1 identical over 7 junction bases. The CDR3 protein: CSADRVDYGYTF. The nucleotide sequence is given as TGCAGCGCTGACAGGGTGGACTATGGCTACACCTTC. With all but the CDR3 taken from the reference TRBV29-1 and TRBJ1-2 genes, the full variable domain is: SAVISQKPSRDICQRGTSLTIQCQVDSQVTMMFWYRQQPGQSLTLIATANQGSEATYESGFVIDKFPISRPNLTFSTLTVSNMSPEDSSIYLCSADRVDYGYTFGSGTRLTVV.